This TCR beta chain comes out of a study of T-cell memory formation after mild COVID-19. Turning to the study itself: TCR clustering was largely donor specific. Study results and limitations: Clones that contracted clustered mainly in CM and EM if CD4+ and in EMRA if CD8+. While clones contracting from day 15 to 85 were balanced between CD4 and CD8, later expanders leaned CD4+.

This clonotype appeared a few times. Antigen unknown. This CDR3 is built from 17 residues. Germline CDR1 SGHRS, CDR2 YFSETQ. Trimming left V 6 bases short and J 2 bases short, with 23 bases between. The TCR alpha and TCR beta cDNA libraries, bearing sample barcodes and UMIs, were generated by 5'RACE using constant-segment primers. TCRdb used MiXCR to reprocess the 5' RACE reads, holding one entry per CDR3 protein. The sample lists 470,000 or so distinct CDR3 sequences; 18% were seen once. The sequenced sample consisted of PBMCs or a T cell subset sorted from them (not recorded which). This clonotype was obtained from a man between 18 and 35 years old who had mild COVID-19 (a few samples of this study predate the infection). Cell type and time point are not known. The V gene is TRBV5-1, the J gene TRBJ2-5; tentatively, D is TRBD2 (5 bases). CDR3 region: CASTGLGGQMGQETQYF. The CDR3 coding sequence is TGCGCCAGCACGGGATTGGGCGGCCAAATGGGTCAAGAGACCCAGTACTTC. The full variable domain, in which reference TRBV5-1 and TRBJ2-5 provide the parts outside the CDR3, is KAGVTQTPRYLIKTRGQQVTLSCSPISGHRSVSWYQQTPGQGLQFLFEYFSETQRNKGNFPGRFSGRQFSNSRSEMNVSTLELGDSALYLCASTGLGGQMGQETQYFGPGTRLLVL.